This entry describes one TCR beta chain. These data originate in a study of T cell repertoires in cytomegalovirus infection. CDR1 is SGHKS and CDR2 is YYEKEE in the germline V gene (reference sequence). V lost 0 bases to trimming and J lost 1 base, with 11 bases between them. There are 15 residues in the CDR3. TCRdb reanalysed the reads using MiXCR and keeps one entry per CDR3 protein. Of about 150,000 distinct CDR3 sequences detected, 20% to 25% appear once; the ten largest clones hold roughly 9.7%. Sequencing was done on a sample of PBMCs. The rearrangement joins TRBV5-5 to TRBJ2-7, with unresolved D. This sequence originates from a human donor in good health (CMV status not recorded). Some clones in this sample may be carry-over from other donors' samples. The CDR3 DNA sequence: TGTGCCAGCAGCTTGGTGAGTGGCGGATCCTACGAGCAGTACTTC. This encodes CASSLVSGGSYEQYF.